The 6 T cell receptor beta chains below all came from one sample that was sequenced in a study of T cell responses to AZD1222 COVID-19 vaccine. Data came from immunoSEQ multiplex PCR; TCRdb stores just in-frame clones and leaves some out. Counted here are some 94,000 clones, around 90% occurring once; the ten biggest clones make up roughly an eighth. The source material was peripheral blood, sampled on day 0 of AZD1222 vaccination. All receptors derive from an adult in good health.

This chain connects TRBV19 to TRBJ2-2; D may be TRBD1 (6 bases). The CDR3 runs 15 residues. CDR1 and CDR2 from the germline V gene are LNHDA and SQIVND (reference sequence). V was pared by 3 bases and J by 6 bases, with 14 bases between. CDR3 residues: CASSIHTGIAGELFF. CDR3 coding DNA: TGTGCCAGTAGTATTCATACAGGGATCGCCGGGGAGCTGTTTTTT.

The chain carries TRBV4-1 and TRBJ2-2, with TRBD1 identical over 7 bases. Germline CDR1 and CDR2: MGHRA and YSYEKL. The CDR3 extends over 16 amino acids. The ends lost 0 bases at V and 8 bases at J; junction bases unmatched: 9. As DNA, the CDR3 is TGCGCCAGCAGCCAAGATTCGAGAGCGACAGGGGGGGAGCTGTTTTTT. This sequence encodes CASSQDSRATGGELFF.

This sequence joins TRBV7-2 and TRBJ2-7, with TRBD1 matching 10 bases. Germline-derived CDR1 and CDR2 are SGHTA and FQGNSA. CDR3 length: 15 amino acids. The J segment lost 3 bases and the V segment lost 3 bases, leaving 5 bases of the junction unmatched. This chain's CDR3 is CASSLPRDRGYEQYF. The CDR3 DNA is TGTGCCAGCAGCTTGCCCCGGGACAGGGGCTACGAGCAGTACTTC.

V usage is TRBV6-6 and J usage is TRBJ1-6, with D tentatively TRBD1 (6 bases). Trimming left V 0 bases short and J 10 bases short, with 7 bases between. The CDR3 consists of 13 residues. The V gene's germline CDR1 is MNHNY and CDR2 SVGAGI (reference sequence). The CDR3 DNA reads as TGTGCCAGCAGTTACTCTCAGGGGTCACCCCTCCACTTT. Amino acids: CASSYSQGSPLHF.

This clone was detected only once. The rearrangement joins TRBV13 to TRBJ2-5, with a weak D call TRBD2 (6 bases). V was trimmed by 1 base and J by 4 bases, leaving 10 bases between them. This CDR3 spans 14 amino acids. Germline V gives CDR1 PRHDT, CDR2 FYEKMQ (reference sequence). CDR3 amino acids: CASSLAPGVETQYF. The CDR3 nucleotides read TGTGCCAGCAGCTTAGCTCCGGGGGTAGAGACCCAGTACTTC.

The J gene is TRBJ2-1, the V gene TRBV27; D may correspond to TRBD1 or TRBD2 (6 bases each). This CDR3 contains 14 residues. Trimming cost V 5 bases and J 11 bases, with 19 bases left between them. Germline V gene lookup returns CDR1 MNHEY and CDR2 SMNVEV (reference sequence). The CDR3 reads CASSPGDNTGKQFF. CDR3 sequence (DNA): TGTGCCAGCAGTCCGGGGGACAACACGGGGAAGCAGTTCTTC.